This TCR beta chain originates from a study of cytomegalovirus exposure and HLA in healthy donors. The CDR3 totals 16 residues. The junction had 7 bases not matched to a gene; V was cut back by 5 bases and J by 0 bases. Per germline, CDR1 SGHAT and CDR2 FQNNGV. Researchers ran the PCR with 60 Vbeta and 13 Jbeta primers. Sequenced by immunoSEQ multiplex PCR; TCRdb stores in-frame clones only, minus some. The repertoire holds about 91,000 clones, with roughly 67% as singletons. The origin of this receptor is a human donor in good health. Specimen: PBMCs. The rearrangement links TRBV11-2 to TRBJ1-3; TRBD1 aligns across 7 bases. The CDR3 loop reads CASSPTGSLSGNTIYF. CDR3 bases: TGTGCCAGCAGCCCGACAGGGAGCCTCTCTGGAAACACCATATATTTT. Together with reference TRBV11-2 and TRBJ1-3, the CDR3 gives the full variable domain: EAGVAQSPRYKIIEKRQSVAFWCNPISGHATLYWYQQILGQGPKLLIQFQNNGVVDDSQLPKDRFSAERLKGVDSTLKIQPAKLEDSAVYLCASSPTGSLSGNTIYFGEGSWLTVV.